Listed here is a single TCR beta chain. This entry is derived from a study of blood T cell repertoires in COVID-19. The CDR3 totals 13 residues. V lost 5 bases and J 3 bases, leaving 10 bases between the germline ends. Germline V gene lookup returns CDR1 SSHAT and CDR2 FNYEAQ (reference sequence). Per the original methods: Cell counts per sample came from amplifying reference gene primers. TCRdb's copy holds only in-frame clones and misses some; the assay was immunoSEQ multiplex PCR. The DNA was the basis for D and trimming; V, J and clone size are from that table. The data hold around 160,000 clones, with about 82% observed a single time.

This sequence joins TRBV7-7 and TRBJ1-1; TRBD1 is a possible D gene (6 bases). Sample: peripheral blood. The origin of this receptor is a woman aged 40 to 50 with active or convalescent COVID-19. The CDR3 reads CASSPQGYTEAFF. Here the CDR3 DNA reads TGTGCCAGCAGCCCCCAGGGGTACACTGAAGCTTTCTTT.